This TCR beta chain was obtained from a study of T cells in Graves' hyperthyroidism and ophthalmopathy. Authors of the study amplified TCR beta CDR3 regions from RNA transcripts. An initial round of RT-PCR targeting the TCR CDR3 relied on the HTBI primer set. From the multiplex PCR reads, TCRdb called clonotypes with MiXCR, one entry per CDR3 protein. The repertoire includes fewer than 650,000 distinct CDR3 sequences, 14% to 15% of them detected once, and around 4.1% sits in the top ten. Study-wide findings and caveats: In blood, most of the thyroid clonotypes expanded above 0.001 were also present. Median prediction lead before ophthalmopathy onset was about 6.7 months with the model.

This clonotype turned up a few times. Its target is not known. The material sequenced was blood. The TCR was taken from a woman aged 35 to 49 with Graves' ophthalmopathy.

The CDR3 region is CASSDQRSSYEQYF. For the CDR3, the DNA is TGTGCCAGCAGTGATCAGAGAAGCTCCTACGAGCAGTACTTC. The chain recombines TRBV6-1 with TRBJ2-7; D unresolved. The CDR3 consists of 14 residues. The V gene's germline CDR1 is MNHNS and CDR2 SASEGT. With 3 bases removed from V and 0 bases from J, the gap between germline ends came to 9 bases.